Here is one TCR beta chain with its context. This sample stems from a study of T cells in Graves' hyperthyroidism and ophthalmopathy. The diagnostic basis comprised clinical symptoms, serum thyroxine and TRAb, thyroid ultrasound and orbital computed tomography. CDR3 size: 17 residues. V lost 2 bases and J lost 0, with 13 bases in between. Germline CDR1 reads SNHLY; CDR2 reads FYNNEI. Using RNA transcripts as the source, TCR beta CDR3 regions were amplified. First-round RT-PCR of the TCR CDR3 relied on the HTBI primer set. TCRdb reprocessed the multiplex PCR reads with MiXCR, giving one entry per CDR3 protein. The sample records 750,000 to 900,000 distinct CDR3 sequences, about two fifths being singletons.

Sequencing was done on a sample of blood. The TCR sequence derives from a man younger than 35 with Graves' hyperthyroidism. The V call is TRBV2, the J call TRBJ1-4; a possible D gene is TRBD1 (6 bases). The CDR3 bases are TGTGCCAGCAGTGAAAGGAGCCGGACAGCAACTAATGAAAAACTGTTTTTT. Its translation: CASSERSRTATNEKLFF.